This T cell receptor (beta chain) was sequenced during a study of spatial heterogeneity in lung cancer. Looking at the study overall: In raw reads, more than 8.5 appearances on average were recorded for each unique TCR and UMI combination.

Broader study findings: The study found that expanded intratumoral alpha and beta TCR counts tracked tumor mutation counts.

Germline V gene lookup returns CDR1 SQVTM and CDR2 ANQGSEA. The CDR3 length is 13 residues. V was cut by 0 bases and J by 8 bases, with 11 bases left in between. Every TCR cDNA molecule bore its own unique molecular identifier. TCRdb processed the 5' RACE reads anew with MiXCR; each CDR3 protein has one entry. The sample has fewer than 30,000 distinct CDR3 sequences; 7.1% are singletons. As to time point: sample taken at primary tumor resection. This clonotype was seen many times. The antigen is undetermined. The chain has TRBV29-1 and TRBJ2-1, with D hard to call. Here the sequenced sample was lung tumor tissue, taken at surgery. The TCR was taken from a male donor with early-stage non-small cell lung cancer. The CDR3 spells CSVEERRYDEQFF. The DNA of the CDR3 is TGCAGCGTTGAAGAGAGAAGGTATGATGAGCAGTTCTTC.